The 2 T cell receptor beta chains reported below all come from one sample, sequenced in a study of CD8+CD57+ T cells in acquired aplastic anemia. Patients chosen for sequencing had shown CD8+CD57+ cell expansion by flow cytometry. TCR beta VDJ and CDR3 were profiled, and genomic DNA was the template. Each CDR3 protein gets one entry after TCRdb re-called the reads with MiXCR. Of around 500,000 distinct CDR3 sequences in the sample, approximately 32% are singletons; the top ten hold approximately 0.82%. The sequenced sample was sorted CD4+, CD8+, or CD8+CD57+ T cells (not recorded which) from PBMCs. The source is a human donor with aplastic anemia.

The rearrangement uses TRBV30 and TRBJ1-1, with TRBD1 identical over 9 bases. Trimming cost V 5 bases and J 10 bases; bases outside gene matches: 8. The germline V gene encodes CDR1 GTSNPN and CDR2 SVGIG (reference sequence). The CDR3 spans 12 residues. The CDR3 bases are TGTGCCTGGGGACCGGGACAGGGAAGAGCTTTCTTT. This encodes CAWGPGQGRAFF.

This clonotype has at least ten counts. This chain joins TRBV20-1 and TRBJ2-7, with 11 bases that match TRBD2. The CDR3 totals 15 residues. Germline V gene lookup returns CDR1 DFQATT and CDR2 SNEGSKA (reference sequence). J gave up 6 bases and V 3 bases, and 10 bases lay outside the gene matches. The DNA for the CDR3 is TGCAGTGCTAGTGGGACTAGCGGAGTGCGAGGCGAGCAGTACTTC. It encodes CSASGTSGVRGEQYF.